A single T cell receptor (beta chain) is shown here with its context. This clonotype turned up a few times. The clone's antigen remains unknown. Base qualities are not at hand, and no much larger clone is one base apart. This entry comes from a study of blood T cells in healthy people across ages (dated by TCRdb to the mid-2010s). For context, the study as a whole: In model experiments, roughly one uniquely barcoded TCR beta cDNA molecule per two T cells was captured by template switching. The donors were split into four age groups: young (average 16 years), middle-aged (about 40), aged (approximately 60) and long-lived (roughly 86). For two donors (one aged 18 to 30 and one aged 80 or older), the study analyzed two additional independent replicas of 1 million unique cDNA reads from the same blood draw. The study measured age-related changes in TCR beta repertoire diversity using deep sequencing normalized with unique cDNA molecular identifiers. To avoid experimental bias, donors of different ages were distributed randomly across sequencing lanes. Results and caveats for the whole study, not just this receptor: Observed TCR beta diversity per million T cells fell roughly linearly with age, and a significant reduction was already apparent by age around 40. Because donor CMV infection status was unknown, age-related changes in expanded clonotypes were potentially confounded. The percentage of naive T cells measured by flow cytometry correlated strongly with observed TCR beta diversity. Bulk unsorted PBMC profiling prevented conclusive comparison of naive and antigen-experienced compartments. Compared with the aged group, more naive CD4+ T cells, fewer expanded clones and increased TCR diversity were shown by the long-lived group, suggesting age selection. Estimates of total diversity based on one million sequenced T cells were regarded as lower bounds and as underestimates.

The donors were about 40 Caucasian individuals from Russia, aged about 6 to 100 years, who were systemically healthy. Each donor gave about 9.7 milliliters of peripheral blood, drawn into EDTA-treated Vacutainer tubes. PBMCs were isolated by Ficoll-Paque density-gradient centrifugation, with at least 6 million obtained per sample. Trizol reagent was used to extract total RNA from PBMCs, with at least 5.5 micrograms per sample. For every donor, an aliquot of PBMCs went through flow cytometry to measure the percentages of naive CD45RAhigh/CD27high T cells. The library was made by 5' RACE. These reads were obtained on an Illumina HiSeq 2500. A second PCR of about 7 to 12 cycles was performed with a sample-barcoded 5' primer and a J-beta primer mix. A template-switch 5' adaptor carrying 12 random nucleotides introduced a unique molecular identifier onto each TCR beta cDNA molecule. Each sample yielded at least 2.5 million CDR3-containing paired-end reads. First-strand cDNA synthesis was performed from all RNA using the Mint cDNA synthesis kit, with priming by a TRBC-specific oligonucleotide. After uracil-DNA glycosylase treatment, a first 18-cycle PCR used universal primers M1SS and BC2_uni_R on all cDNA. Concerning the study's data processing: For normalization, 1 million high-quality reads were randomly selected from each sample, with every read carrying a distinct molecular identifier. Instead of being binned into consensus sequences, reads with shared molecular identifiers were discarded. MiTCR, run with a Q25 quality threshold and the strictest error-elimination algorithm, handled CDR3 identification, clonotype clustering and error correction. A nonparametric unseen species model with Euler transformation was used to estimate a lower bound on total TCR beta diversity. TCRdb reworked the public reads: Q25 trimming with fastp, MiXCR clone assembly, productive beta chains retained. Each entry is one CDR3 protein sequence, shown with its most common DNA and genes. The V and J calls were not made by the authors but by TCRdb's processing. The sample table contains about 290,000 distinct CDR3 sequences; only one count was recorded for 25% to 30% of them. The ten largest account for approximately 30% of the sample.

CDR1 and CDR2, per the germline V gene, are SGHTA and FQGNSA. V gives up 1 base and J gives up 4 bases, and the segment between their germline ends measures 16 bases. The CDR3 sequence holds 16 residues, the cysteine and phenylalanine included. Only CDR3 DNA is held: 48 bases, read in frame from base 1. Sequencing was performed on blood. This clonotype was sampled from a woman aged 70 to 79 in good health. The chain links TRBV7-2 with TRBJ2-5; the D segment is perhaps TRBD1 or TRBD2, each sharing 7 matched bases. The CDR3 sequence is CASSLVGSRGGETQYF. DNA sequence: TGTGCCAGCAGCTTAGTTGGGAGCAGGGGGGGAGAGACCCAGTACTTC.